The 14 T cell receptor beta chains in this list originate from one sample, sequenced in a study of T cells after yellow fever vaccination. TCRdb processed the 5' RACE reads anew with MiXCR; each CDR3 protein has one entry. The data contain approximately 300,000 distinct CDR3 sequences, around 11% of them singletons. The sample in question was CD4+ T cells sorted from PBMCs, obtained 45 days after the yellow fever booster vaccination. These receptors were collected from a man aged 18 to 30 who received the YFV17D yellow fever vaccine.

The chain is built from TRBV20-1 and TRBJ1-5; 7 bases match TRBD1. Per germline, CDR1 DFQATT and CDR2 SNEGSKA (reference sequence). The CDR3 contains 15 residues. V shed 1 base, J shed 2 bases, and the junction held 5 bases outside the gene matches. The DNA for the CDR3 is TGCAGTGCTAGAGCTATAGGGGGCGGCAATCAGCCCCAGCATTTT. Amino acid sequence: CSARAIGGGNQPQHF.

The chain carries TRBV9 and TRBJ2-4, with 8 positions matching TRBD2. J lost 2 bases, V lost 3 bases, and 16 bases had no gene match. Germline-derived CDR1 and CDR2 are SGDLS and YYNGEE. The CDR3 has 19 amino acids. The CDR3 sequence is CASSGLAGPIQGTKNIQYF. In DNA form, the CDR3 reads TGTGCCAGCAGCGGTTTAGCGGGGCCCATTCAAGGTACCAAAAACATTCAGTACTTC.

The table lists this clonotype with many counts. The rearrangement joins TRBV20-1 to TRBJ2-3, with 12 bases that match TRBD2. Trimming took 6 bases from V and 1 from J; bases not matched to a gene: 11. The CDR3 length is 17 residues. Germline V CDR1 and CDR2: DFQATT, SNEGSKA (reference sequence). CDR3 amino acids: CSALTSGGISGTDTQYF. CDR3 DNA: TGCAGTGCCCTGACTAGCGGGGGAATCAGTGGCACAGATACGCAGTATTTT.

This clonotype was observed a handful of times. The chain couples TRBV7-9 to TRBJ1-4; D remains ambiguous. CDR1 and CDR2 (germline): SEHNR, FQNEAQ (reference sequence). The CDR3 consists of 14 residues. V lost 4 bases and J lost 5, with 11 bases in between. CDR3 nucleotides: TGTGCCAGCAGCTGGTTGGAAGTGAATGAAAAACTGTTTTTT. This translates into CASSWLEVNEKLFF.

This clonotype was seen at least ten times. This could be a read error, since a much larger clone is one nucleotide away. The gene calls are TRBV12-3 or TRBV12-4 and TRBJ2-3; D gene ambiguous. The CDR3 contains 12 residues. V lost 6 bases, J lost 2 bases, and 6 bases lay in between. CDR3 in amino acids: CASSFNTDTQYF. The CDR3 DNA follows: TGTGCCAGCAGCTTCAACACAGATACGCAGTATTTT.

The chain joins TRBV6-5 to TRBJ2-7; D might be TRBD1 or TRBD2, each matching 5 bases. V was shortened by 6 bases and J by 3 bases, with 12 bases between the two germline ends. The CDR3 is 13 residues long. Germline CDR1 and CDR2: MNHEY and SVGAGI. CDR3 nucleotide sequence: TGTGCCAGCAGACGGGGCCAGGGCTACGAGCAGTACGTC. Protein sequence: CASRRGQGYEQYV.

The rearrangement links TRBV10-3 to TRBJ2-7; D is unclear. V lost 2 bases and J lost 4, with 6 bases in between. Germline V gene data show CDR1 as ENHRY and CDR2 as SYGVKD. CDR3 length: 12 amino acids. As DNA, the CDR3 is TGTGCCATCAGTGAGGACATATACGAGCAGTACTTC. Protein: CAISEDIYEQYF.

J is TRBJ1-4 and V is TRBV4-3; unclear D gene. Germline values: CDR1 LGHNA, CDR2 YSLEER. This CDR3 has 15 amino acids. The V end lost 1 base, the J end lost 5 bases, and 11 bases lay between the germline ends. The CDR3 DNA reads TGCGCCAGCAGCCAAGTCCGAACAGTCAATGAAAAACTGTTTTTT. It codes for CASSQVRTVNEKLFF.

The sample holds many counts of this clonotype. The chain links TRBV29-1 to TRBJ2-5; TRBD2 matches at 8 bases. There are 14 residues in the CDR3. With 3 bases clipped from V and 2 bases from J, the junction kept 5 bases outside the gene matches. Looked up from germline, CDR1 is SQVTM and CDR2 is ANQGSEA. Written as DNA, the CDR3 is TGCAGCGTTGATGGCCCTAGCGGGCAAGAGACCCAGTACTTC. This sequence encodes CSVDGPSGQETQYF.

In this sample, this clonotype turned up many times. The rearrangement uses TRBV28 and TRBJ1-1; D is uncertain. Germline values: CDR1 MDHEN, CDR2 SYDVKM. The CDR3 spans 13 residues. V dropped 8 bases and J dropped 0 bases, with 10 bases sitting between them. The CDR3 DNA follows: TGTGCCAGCGCCGGTTTGATGAACACTGAAGCTTTCTTT. Protein sequence: CASAGLMNTEAFF.

In this sample, this clonotype turned up many times. The rearrangement links TRBV7-9 to TRBJ1-6; TRBD1 matches at 7 bases. Germline values: CDR1 SEHNR, CDR2 FQNEAQ (reference sequence). The J segment lost 4 bases and the V segment lost 4 bases, leaving 1 base of the junction unmatched. The CDR3 length is 14 residues. In nucleotides, the CDR3 is TGTGCCAGCAGCTCGGGACAGTATAATTCACCCCTCCACTTT. Translation: CASSSGQYNSPLHF.

This rearrangement joins TRBV20-1 to TRBJ2-7, with D possibly being TRBD1 or TRBD2 (7 bases each). This CDR3 has 12 residues. Germline values: CDR1 DFQATT, CDR2 SNEGSKA (reference sequence). The V gene lost 8 bases and the J gene lost 5 bases, with 16 bases spanning the gap. CDR3 sequence reads: CSTLTGTNEQYV. The DNA for the CDR3 is TGCAGTACATTGACAGGGACTAACGAGCAGTACGTC.

This clonotype was counted between two and nine times. V gene TRBV10-3 combines with J gene TRBJ1-1; perhaps TRBD1 as D (5 bases). CDR1 is ENHRY and CDR2 is SYGVKD in the germline V gene. The CDR3 has 13 residues. Between the trimmed V and J ends, which lost 4 bases and 11 bases, there was a span of 17 bases. The CDR3 DNA is TGTGCCATCAGTGCGGGAGTAGGGGTCGACGCTTTCTTT. This gives the protein CAISAGVGVDAFF.

The chain is built from TRBV19 and TRBJ2-1, with D perhaps assigned TRBD1 or TRBD2 (5 bases each). V lost 8 bases and J lost 0, with 8 bases in between. This CDR3 comprises 13 residues. Germline V CDR1 and CDR2: LNHDA, SQIVND (reference sequence). The CDR3 region has the DNA TGTGCCAGTGAGGGGAGCTCCTACAATGAGCAGTTCTTC. This gives the protein CASEGSSYNEQFF.